One sample yielded the 18 T cell receptor beta chains listed below, sequenced in a study of blood T cell repertoires in COVID-19 (dated by TCRdb to about 2020). Libraries were constructed by the immunoSEQ multiplex PCR assay. TCRdb mirrors the immuneACCESS table, restricted to in-frame sequences. Some clones are absent from its copies; in checked studies, under half trace to an unresolved V gene, and the reason for the others is unknown. Counted in this sample were more than 50,000 clones; roughly 90% of them appeared once. Around a sixth of the sample rests with the top ten. Specimen: peripheral blood. Receptors were obtained from a man older than 75 with acute or convalescent COVID-19.

V gene TRBV6-1 combines with J gene TRBJ1-2; 8 bases agree with TRBD1. Per the germline V gene, CDR1 is MNHNS and CDR2 is SASEGT. After removal of 0 bases from V and 4 bases from J, the junction contained 16 bases not matched to a gene. This CDR3 contains 19 residues. The CDR3 coding sequence is TGTGCCAGCAGTGAAGCGCTTTCAGGACAGGGATTGAGGGGCTATGGCTACACCTTC. It specifies CASSEALSGQGLRGYGYTF.

This rearrangement joins TRBV2 to TRBJ2-1, with TRBD2 as a possible D gene (6 bases). Trimming stripped 5 bases from V and 8 bases from J, with 13 bases between. Germline V lookup: CDR1 SNHLY, CDR2 FYNNEI. CDR3 size: 13 residues. The CDR3 is CASSSRLGYEQFF. The CDR3 DNA follows: TGTGCCAGCAGTTCCAGACTAGGCTATGAGCAGTTCTTC.

The chain employs TRBV28 and TRBJ2-1; D is perhaps TRBD1 (8 bases). Germline V gene sequence: CDR1 MDHEN, CDR2 SYDVKM. V lost 6 bases and J 4 bases, leaving 19 bases between the germline ends. The CDR3 runs 16 residues. CDR3 DNA sequence: TGTGCCAGCAGATCACAGGGGGGGATTCCTTACAATGAGCAGTTCTTC. It specifies CASRSQGGIPYNEQFF.

The chain couples TRBV2 to TRBJ2-5, with D perhaps matching TRBD1 (5 bases). Germline CDR1 SNHLY, CDR2 FYNNEI. The CDR3 has 14 amino acids. V was shortened by 3 bases and J by 1 base, with 9 bases between the two germline ends. CDR3 bases: TGTGCCAGCAGTGAGCAGGGCGTCCAAGAGACCCAGTACTTC. Its protein product is CASSEQGVQETQYF.

The rearrangement links TRBV28 to TRBJ2-2; possible D gene TRBD2, 5 bases. The CDR3 length is 12 residues. V was cut by 8 bases and J by 5 bases, with 9 bases left in between. Per germline, CDR1 MDHEN and CDR2 SYDVKM. The CDR3 loop reads CASARGTGELFF. The CDR3 region has the DNA TGTGCCAGCGCCCGGGGAACCGGGGAGCTGTTTTTT.

In its sample, this clone was seen once. The chain has TRBV5-6 and TRBJ2-5; 7 bases match TRBD1. Germline CDR1 and CDR2: SGHDT and YYEEEE. The CDR3 contains 13 residues. V shed 2 bases and J 5 bases; nucleotides not matched to a gene: 3. CDR3 in amino acids: CASSFDRVETQYF. CDR3 DNA sequence: TGTGCCAGCAGCTTTGACAGGGTGGAGACCCAGTACTTC.

A single count supports this clone. The chain combines TRBV7-9 with TRBJ1-6, with D uncertain. Germline CDR1 SEHNR, CDR2 FQNEAQ (reference sequence). The V and J ends lost 4 bases and 8 bases respectively, with 9 bases between them. This CDR3 contains 13 residues. The CDR3 reads CASSSRRDSPLHF. In DNA, the CDR3 is TGTGCCAGCAGCTCACGGAGGGATTCACCCCTCCACTTT.

The chain joins TRBV15 to TRBJ1-4, with a possible D match to TRBD1 (5 bases). CDR3 length: 16 amino acids. CDR1 LNHNV and CDR2 YYDKDF come from the germline V gene (reference sequence). V was shortened by 0 bases and J by 6 bases, with 14 bases between the two germline ends. CDR3 sequence: CATSREGTGLHEKLFF. CDR3 DNA: TGTGCCACCAGCAGAGAAGGCACAGGCCTCCATGAAAAACTGTTTTTT.

This chain links TRBV5-1 with TRBJ2-5, with 11 bases that match TRBD1. Germline loops: CDR1 SGHRS, CDR2 YFSETQ. CDR3 length equals 16 residues. J lost 1 base, V lost 3 bases, and 5 bases had no gene match. The CDR3 coding sequence is TGCGCCAGCAGCTCAGGACAGGGGGCCCGCCAAGAGACCCAGTACTTC. It is translated as CASSSGQGARQETQYF. Based on the CDR3 plus reference TRBV5-1 and TRBJ2-5, the full variable domain is KAGVTQTPRYLIKTRGQQVTLSCSPISGHRSVSWYQQTPGQGLQFLFEYFSETQRNKGNFPGRFSGRQFSNSRSEMNVSTLELGDSALYLCASSSGQGARQETQYFGPGTRLLVL.

The J gene is TRBJ2-5, the V gene TRBV11-1, with D unclear. The CDR3 has 14 amino acids. Germline CDR1 SGHAT, CDR2 FQDESV (reference sequence). V lost 5 bases, J lost 4 bases, and 14 bases lay in between. CDR3 residues: CASSRRRPPETQYF. In DNA form, the CDR3 reads TGTGCCAGCAGCCGGAGACGGCCCCCAGAGACCCAGTACTTC.

The chain has TRBV3-1 (or the pseudogene TRBV3-2) and TRBJ1-3; D call uncertain. Germline V gene lookup returns CDR1 LGHDT and CDR2 YNNKEL (reference sequence). The CDR3 totals 13 residues. Trimming cost V 1 base and J 4 bases, with 5 bases left between them. CDR3 region: CASSQAQGNTIYF. The CDR3 nucleotides are TGTGCCAGCAGCCAAGCACAAGGAAACACCATATATTTT.

This rearrangement joins TRBV30 to TRBJ1-5; D is perhaps TRBD1 (6 bases). Germline V gene lookup returns CDR1 GTSNPN and CDR2 SVGIG (reference sequence). V lost 3 bases and J 5 bases, leaving 20 bases between the germline ends. There are 16 residues in the CDR3. CDR3 bases: TGTGCCTGGAGCGACTTTCGCGGGGGCGCTTATCAGCCCCAGCATTTT. Translating it yields CAWSDFRGGAYQPQHF. The whole variable domain, filled in from reference TRBV30 and TRBJ1-5, reads SQTIHQWPATLVQPVGSPLSLECTVEGTSNPNLYWYRQAAGRGLQLLFYSVGIGQISSEVPQNLSASRPQDRQFILSSKKLLLSDSGFYLCAWSDFRGGAYQPQHFGDGTRLSIL.

The chain recombines TRBV18 with TRBJ2-1, with TRBD2 matching over 13 bases. Losses at the gene ends were 5 bases for V and 10 bases for J; bases not matched to a gene: 8. The CDR3 totals 15 residues. The germline gives CDR1 KGHSH, CDR2 LQKENI. In nucleotides, the CDR3 is TGTGCCAGCTCAAGGACTAGCGGGGGCCCCCAGGAGCAGTTCTTC. Protein sequence: CASSRTSGGPQEQFF.

The V call is TRBV6-6, the J call TRBJ1-6, with unresolved D. Germline assignment: CDR1 MNHNY and CDR2 SVGAGI (reference sequence). The germline V and J ends were trimmed by 6 bases and 7 bases, with 13 bases remaining between them. The CDR3 sequence is 14 residues long. In DNA, the CDR3 is TGTGCCAGCAGCGGGCCTAGCAGCAATTCACCCCTCCACTTT. It codes for CASSGPSSNSPLHF.

The genes are TRBV5-5 and TRBJ2-7; TRBD2 might be the D (7 bases). CDR1 and CDR2 from the germline V gene are SGHKS and YYEKEE (reference sequence). This CDR3 spans 14 amino acids. V lost 0 bases, J lost 7 bases, and 14 bases lay in between. CDR3 in amino acids: CASSLAGGQWEQYF. The CDR3 DNA reads TGTGCCAGCAGCTTGGCGGGGGGCCAATGGGAGCAGTACTTC.

The rearrangement links TRBV6-6 to TRBJ2-2, with D possibly matching TRBD1 (6 bases). CDR3 length: 14 amino acids. Looked up from germline, CDR1 is MNHNY and CDR2 is SVGAGI (reference sequence). Between the trimmed V and J ends, which lost 2 bases and 8 bases, there was a span of 12 bases. The CDR3 region is CASSYATGTGELFF. CDR3 coding DNA: TGTGCCAGCAGTTACGCCACAGGGACGGGGGAGCTGTTTTTT.

The gene calls are TRBV20-1 and TRBJ2-3; no clear D. The CDR3 totals 11 residues. Germline CDR1 and CDR2: DFQATT and SNEGSKA (reference sequence). V lost 2 bases to trimming and J lost 3 bases, with 3 bases between them. The CDR3 region has the DNA TGCAGTGCTAGACTGACAGATACGCAGTATTTT. Amino acid sequence: CSARLTDTQYF.

The chain uses TRBV6-1 and TRBJ2-7; the D is unclear. Germline CDR1 reads MNHNS; CDR2 reads SASEGT. The CDR3 consists of 13 residues. Trimming removed 0 bases at V and 1 base at J, with 4 bases between. The CDR3 sequence: CASSEARSYEQYF. CDR3 nucleotides: TGTGCCAGCAGTGAAGCCCGGTCCTACGAGCAGTACTTC.